Below, one T cell receptor (beta chain) is given with its context. A single count supports this clone. Its binding antigen is unknown. No quality values exist for individual bases; no much larger clone is one base distant. The data belong to a study of blood T cell repertoires in COVID-19 (dated by TCRdb to 2018 to 2020). A note on the overall study: Samples from collaborators originated in the United States, Italy and Spain and spanned both the acute and convalescent phases of COVID-19. The material from the prospective study consisted of cDNA or gDNA derived from T cells, B-cell-depleted T cells, or PBMCs. Subjects who had been exposed to COVID-19, were actively infected with it, or had recovered from it provided the deeply sampled blood TCRbeta repertoires that made up the dataset. The repertoires were released in a freely available public database intended as a resource for research on the immune response to SARS-CoV-2. The samples were drawn from the first 160 participants of the ongoing ImmuneRACE study and from about 1,200 subjects provided by 6 global collaborators. A de-identified subject ID, COVID-19 status, age in years and sex were almost always included in the sample metadata. Where available, HLA class I and class II types were obtained from metadata supplied by the sample provider rather than from assay-based typing.

TCRbeta CDR3 regions were amplified from genomic DNA by means of the immunoSEQ Assay, a bias-controlled multiplex PCR. In the source study's methods: The number of nucleated cells in each sample was estimated by amplification of reference gene primers within the assay. To quantify the absolute abundance of each unique TCRbeta CDR3 rearrangement, sequence reads were collapsed and filtered. For each sample, productive Simpson clonality was calculated as the square root of Simpson's diversity index over productive rearrangements. The table comes from immuneACCESS by way of TCRdb, which keeps in-frame sequences with V and J called. Part of the clones is missing from these tables; in studies checked, under half for an unresolved V gene and the rest for unknown reasons. The D gene and trimming were derived from the DNA, and the V and J assignments and clone size from that table. In all, the sample holds 100,000 to 150,000 clones, and 70% to 90% of those were seen once. The ten largest make up approximately 1.4% of the sample.

What the study reported, not specific to this receptor: Clinical and demographic metadata were provided uncurated, with the amount varying by source and participant.

Collaborating institutions collected whole blood in K2EDTA tubes following their own protocols. For TCRbeta analysis, collaborator samples were shipped as frozen whole blood, as isolated PBMCs, or as DNA extracted from either sample type. The germline V gene encodes CDR1 SGHRS and CDR2 YFSETQ. The CDR3 sequence holds 16 residues, the cysteine and phenylalanine included. Only the CDR3 portion is preserved as DNA: 48 bases, with reading frame beginning at the first base. Deletion took 4 bases off V and 0 bases off J, with a span of 16 bases between the germline ends. The TCR was taken from a human donor in a cohort sampled during active COVID-19. The rearrangement combines TRBV5-1 with TRBJ2-5; the D gene is possibly TRBD1, with 6 bases matching. The sample was peripheral blood. The DNA is as follows: TGCGCCAGCAGCGGACGGCCGAGGGGGAACCAAGAGACCCAGTACTTC. It codes for CASSGRPRGNQETQYF.